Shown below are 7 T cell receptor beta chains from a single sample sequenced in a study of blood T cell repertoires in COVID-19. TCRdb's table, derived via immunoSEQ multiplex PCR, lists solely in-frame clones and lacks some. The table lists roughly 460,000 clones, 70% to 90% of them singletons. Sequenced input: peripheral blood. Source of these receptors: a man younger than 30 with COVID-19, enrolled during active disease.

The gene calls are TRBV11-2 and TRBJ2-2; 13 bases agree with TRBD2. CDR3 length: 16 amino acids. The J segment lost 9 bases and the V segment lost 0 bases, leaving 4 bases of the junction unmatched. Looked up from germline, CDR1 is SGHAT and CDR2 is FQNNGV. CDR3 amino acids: CASSLDGLAGARELFF. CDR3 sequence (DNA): TGTGCCAGCAGCTTAGACGGACTAGCGGGAGCCCGGGAGCTGTTTTTT. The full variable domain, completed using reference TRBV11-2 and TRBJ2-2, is EAGVAQSPRYKIIEKRQSVAFWCNPISGHATLYWYQQILGQGPKLLIQFQNNGVVDDSQLPKDRFSAERLKGVDSTLKIQPAKLEDSAVYLCASSLDGLAGARELFFGEGSRLTVL.

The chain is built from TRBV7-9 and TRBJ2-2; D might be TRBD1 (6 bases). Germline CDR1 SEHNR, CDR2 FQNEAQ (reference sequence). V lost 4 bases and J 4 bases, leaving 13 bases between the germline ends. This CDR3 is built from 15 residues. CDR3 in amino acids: CASSYRQDPTGELFF. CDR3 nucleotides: TGTGCCAGCAGCTATAGACAGGATCCCACCGGGGAGCTGTTTTTT.

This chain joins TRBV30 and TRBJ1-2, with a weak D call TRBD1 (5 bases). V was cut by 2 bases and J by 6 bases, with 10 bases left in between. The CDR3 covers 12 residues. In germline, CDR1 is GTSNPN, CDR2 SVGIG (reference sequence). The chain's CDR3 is CAWSPGGDGYTF. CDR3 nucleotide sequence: TGTGCCTGGAGTCCCGGGGGGGATGGCTACACCTTC.

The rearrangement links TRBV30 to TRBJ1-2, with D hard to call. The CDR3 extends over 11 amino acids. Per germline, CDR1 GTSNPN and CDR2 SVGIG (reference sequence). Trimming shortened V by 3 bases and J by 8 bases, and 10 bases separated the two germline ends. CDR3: CAWRLSGGYTF. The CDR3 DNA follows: TGTGCCTGGAGGCTTTCAGGAGGCTACACCTTC.

CDR3 protein: CASGSAMTDTQYF. In DNA form, the CDR3 reads TGTGCTAGCGGCAGCGCTATGACAGATACGCAGTATTTT. The chain uses TRBV7-2 and TRBJ2-3; a weak D match, TRBD2 (6 bases). CDR3 length: 13 amino acids. Germline V gene data show CDR1 as SGHTA and CDR2 as FQGNSA.

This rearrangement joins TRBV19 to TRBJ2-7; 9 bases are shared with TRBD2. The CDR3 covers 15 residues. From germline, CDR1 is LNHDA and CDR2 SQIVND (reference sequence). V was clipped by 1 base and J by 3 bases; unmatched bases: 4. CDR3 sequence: CASSIGTSGFYEQYF. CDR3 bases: TGTGCCAGTAGTATAGGCACTAGCGGGTTCTACGAGCAGTACTTC. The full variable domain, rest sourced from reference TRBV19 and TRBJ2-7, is DGGITQSPKYLFRKEGQNVTLSCEQNLNHDAMYWYRQDPGQGLRLIYYSQIVNDFQKGDIAEGYSVSREKKESFPLTVTSAQKNPTAFYLCASSIGTSGFYEQYFGPGTRLTVT.

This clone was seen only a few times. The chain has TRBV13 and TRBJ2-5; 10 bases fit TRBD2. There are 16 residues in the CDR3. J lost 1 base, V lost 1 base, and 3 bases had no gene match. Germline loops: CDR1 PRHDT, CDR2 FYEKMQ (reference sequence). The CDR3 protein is CASSLASGGAQETQYF. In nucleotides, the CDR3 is TGTGCCAGCAGCTTAGCAAGCGGGGGGGCCCAAGAGACCCAGTACTTC.